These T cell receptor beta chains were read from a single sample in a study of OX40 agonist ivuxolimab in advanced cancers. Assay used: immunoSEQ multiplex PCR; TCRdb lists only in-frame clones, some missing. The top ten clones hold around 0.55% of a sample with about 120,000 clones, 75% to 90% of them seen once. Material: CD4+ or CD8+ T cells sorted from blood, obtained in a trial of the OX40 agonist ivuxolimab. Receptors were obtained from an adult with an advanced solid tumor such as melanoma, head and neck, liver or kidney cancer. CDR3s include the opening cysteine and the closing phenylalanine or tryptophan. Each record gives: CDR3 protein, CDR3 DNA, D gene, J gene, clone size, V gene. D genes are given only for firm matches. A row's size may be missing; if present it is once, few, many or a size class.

CDR3 protein: CASSLGGGGSYEQYF; CDR3 DNA: TGTGCCAGCAGCTTAGGAGGGGGCGGCTCCTACGAGCAGTACTTC; D gene: TRBD1; J gene: TRBJ2-7; clone size: .; V gene: TRBV7-9
CDR3 protein: CASTGDSSYNEQFF; CDR3 DNA: TGTGCCAGCACGGGGGACAGCTCCTACAATGAGCAGTTCTTC; D gene: .; J gene: TRBJ2-1; clone size: .; V gene: TRBV6-5
CDR3 protein: CASSSRLPNTEAFF; CDR3 DNA: TGTGCCAGCAGCTCCCGACTGCCCAACACTGAAGCTTTCTTT; D gene: .; J gene: TRBJ1-1; clone size: .; V gene: TRBV7-2
CDR3 protein: CSAHTAGFTGELFF; CDR3 DNA: TGCAGCGCCCATACGGCGGGGTTCACCGGGGAGCTGTTTTTT; D gene: .; J gene: TRBJ2-2; clone size: .; V gene: TRBV29-1
CDR3 protein: CASSIRGTDTEAFF; CDR3 DNA: TGTGCCAGTAGTATAAGGGGGACCGATACTGAAGCTTTCTTT; D gene: .; J gene: TRBJ1-1; clone size: .; V gene: TRBV19
CDR3 protein: CASKLPTGGAEEQYF; CDR3 DNA: TGCGCCAGCAAACTACCGACAGGGGGCGCAGAAGAGCAGTACTTC; D gene: TRBD1; J gene: TRBJ2-7; clone size: .; V gene: TRBV5-1
CDR3 protein: CAWGGSSTEAFF; CDR3 DNA: TGTGCCTGGGGGGGGTCGAGCACTGAAGCTTTCTTT; D gene: .; J gene: TRBJ1-1; clone size: .; V gene: TRBV30
CDR3 protein: CASSSVAVGVSYEQYF; CDR3 DNA: TGTGCCAGCAGCTCTGTAGCGGTGGGGGTCTCCTACGAGCAGTACTTC; D gene: .; J gene: TRBJ2-7; clone size: .; V gene: TRBV7-9
CDR3 protein: CAISENRLNTEAFF; CDR3 DNA: TGTGCCATCAGTGAGAATCGGTTGAACACTGAAGCTTTCTTT; D gene: .; J gene: TRBJ1-1; clone size: .; V gene: TRBV10-3
CDR3 protein: CASSPQGAWGADEQFF; CDR3 DNA: TGTGCCAGCAGCCCACAGGGGGCGTGGGGCGCGGATGAGCAGTTCTTC; D gene: TRBD1; J gene: TRBJ2-1; clone size: .; V gene: TRBV9
CDR3 protein: CAWSVAFNYGYTF; CDR3 DNA: TGTGCCTGGAGTGTCGCGTTTAACTATGGCTACACCTTC; D gene: .; J gene: TRBJ1-2; clone size: .; V gene: TRBV30
CDR3 protein: CATSRFDRGNQPQHF; CDR3 DNA: TGTGCCACCAGCAGATTTGACAGGGGGAATCAGCCCCAGCATTTT; D gene: TRBD1; J gene: TRBJ1-5; clone size: .; V gene: TRBV15
CDR3 protein: CASSGTSGAPYEQYF; CDR3 DNA: TGTGCCAGCAGTGGGACTAGCGGGGCCCCTTACGAGCAGTACTTC; D gene: TRBD2; J gene: TRBJ2-7; clone size: .; V gene: TRBV2
CDR3 protein: CASSPRGTGNGYTF; CDR3 DNA: TGTGCCAGCAGCCCGAGGGGGACAGGGAATGGCTACACCTTC; D gene: TRBD1; J gene: TRBJ1-2; clone size: .; V gene: TRBV9
CDR3 protein: CASSWARKRDEKLFF; CDR3 DNA: TGTGCCAGCAGTTGGGCACGGAAGAGGGATGAAAAACTGTTTTTT; D gene: .; J gene: TRBJ1-4; clone size: .; V gene: TRBV6-1
CDR3 protein: CASSLVSGPGYEQYF; CDR3 DNA: TGTGCCAGCAGCTTAGTTTCGGGCCCCGGCTACGAGCAGTACTTC; D gene: .; J gene: TRBJ2-7; clone size: .; V gene: TRBV7-9
CDR3 protein: CASSYQVPTGELFF; CDR3 DNA: TGTGCCAGCAGTTACCAGGTTCCGACCGGGGAGCTGTTTTTT; D gene: .; J gene: TRBJ2-2; clone size: .; V gene: TRBV6-5
CDR3 protein: CASSPYGQAVNSPLHF; CDR3 DNA: TGTGCCAGCTCACCTTACGGACAGGCTGTGAATTCACCCCTCCACTTT; D gene: TRBD1; J gene: TRBJ1-6; clone size: few; V gene: TRBV18
CDR3 protein: CSALELNTEAFF; CDR3 DNA: TGCAGCGCCCTTGAGTTGAACACTGAAGCTTTCTTT; D gene: .; J gene: TRBJ1-1; clone size: once; V gene: TRBV29-1
CDR3 protein: CASGQGGTGELFF; CDR3 DNA: TGCGCCAGCGGACAGGGCGGCACCGGGGAGCTGTTTTTT; D gene: TRBD1; J gene: TRBJ2-2; clone size: .; V gene: TRBV10-1
CDR3 protein: CASSLYTSGGADTQYF; CDR3 DNA: TGTGCCAGCAGTTTATATACTAGCGGGGGTGCAGATACGCAGTATTTT; D gene: TRBD2; J gene: TRBJ2-3; clone size: .; V gene: TRBV27
CDR3 protein: CASSQAGRDEKLFF; CDR3 DNA: TGCGCCAGCAGCCAAGCAGGTCGGGATGAAAAACTGTTTTTT; D gene: .; J gene: TRBJ1-4; clone size: .; V gene: TRBV4-3
CDR3 protein: CASSSPIFRSTFF; CDR3 DNA: TGTGCCAGCAGCTCCCCTATCTTTCGGTCGACTTTCTTT; D gene: .; J gene: TRBJ1-1; clone size: .; V gene: TRBV7-2
CDR3 protein: CASSRDRGTDTQYF; CDR3 DNA: TGTGCCAGCAGCCGCGACAGGGGCACAGATACGCAGTATTTT; D gene: TRBD1; J gene: TRBJ2-3; clone size: .; V gene: TRBV7-2
CDR3 protein: CASTRQGLPQHF; CDR3 DNA: TGTGCCAGCACGCGACAGGGGCTGCCCCAGCATTTT; D gene: TRBD1; J gene: TRBJ1-5; clone size: .; V gene: TRBV28
CDR3 protein: CASSAIAYGYTF; CDR3 DNA: TGTGCCAGCAGTGCCATCGCCTATGGCTACACCTTC; D gene: .; J gene: TRBJ1-2; clone size: .; V gene: TRBV28